Presented here are 4 T cell receptor beta chains from one specimen sequenced in a study of blood T cell repertoires in COVID-19. Clones were sequenced by immunoSEQ multiplex PCR, and TCRdb holds only the in-frame ones, with some missing. The table has a few hundred thousand clones, about 87% seen once. Sequencing input: peripheral blood. These receptors were collected from a woman aged 50 to 60 who had recovered from COVID-19.

This clone was observed a handful of times. V and J are TRBV7-2 and TRBJ2-3; D gene uncertain. V dropped 5 bases and J dropped 6 bases, with 15 bases sitting between them. Germline lookup yields CDR1 SGHTA and CDR2 FQGNSA. The CDR3 extends over 14 amino acids. The CDR3 loop is CASSQDSPTDTQYF. CDR3 nucleotides: TGTGCCAGCAGCCAAGACTCTCCGACTGATACGCAGTATTTT.

V is TRBV7-2 and J is TRBJ1-3; TRBD1 matches 7 bases. The junction had 7 bases not matched to a gene; V was cut back by 5 bases and J by 0 bases. The CDR3 is 16 amino acids. From germline, CDR1 is SGHTA and CDR2 FQGNSA. In nucleotides, the CDR3 is TGTGCCAGCAGCCCCGACAGGGTCATCTCTGGAAACACCATATATTTT. Its translation: CASSPDRVISGNTIYF.

The rearrangement links TRBV10-3 to TRBJ1-1, with 7 bases lining up with TRBD1. CDR3 length: 16 residues. The V and J ends lost 2 bases and 1 base, in that order; junction bases with no gene match: 7. Germline assignment: CDR1 ENHRY and CDR2 SYGVKD. Here the CDR3 DNA reads TGTGCCATCAGTGAGCGACAGGGAGGCCAGAACACTGAAGCTTTCTTT. The encoded protein is CAISERQGGQNTEAFF.

The chain is built from TRBV15 and TRBJ2-7; TRBD2 is a possible D gene (7 bases). Germline V gives CDR1 LNHNV, CDR2 YYDKDF (reference sequence). The CDR3 has 18 residues. The V end lost 4 bases, the J end lost 7 bases, and 29 bases lay between the germline ends. The CDR3 region has the DNA TGTGCCACCAGCACCGGCAACGCGGGGGCGTCTTTTCCTCGGGAGCAGTACTTC. It yields the protein CATSTGNAGASFPREQYF.